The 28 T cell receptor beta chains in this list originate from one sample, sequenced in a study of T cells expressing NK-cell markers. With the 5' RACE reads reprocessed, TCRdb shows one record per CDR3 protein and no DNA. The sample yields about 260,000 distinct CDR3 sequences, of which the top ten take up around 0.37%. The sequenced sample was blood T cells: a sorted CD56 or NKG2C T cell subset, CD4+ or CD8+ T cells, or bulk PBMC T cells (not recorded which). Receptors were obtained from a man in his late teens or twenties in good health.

The CDR3 sequence is CASSHDYNEQFF. The gene calls are TRBV11-2 and TRBJ2-1. CDR3 length equals 12 residues. The germline gives CDR1 SGHAT, CDR2 FQNNGV.

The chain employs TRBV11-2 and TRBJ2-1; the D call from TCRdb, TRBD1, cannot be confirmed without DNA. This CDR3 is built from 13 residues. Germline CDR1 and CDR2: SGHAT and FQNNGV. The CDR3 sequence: CASRSTGPNEQFF.

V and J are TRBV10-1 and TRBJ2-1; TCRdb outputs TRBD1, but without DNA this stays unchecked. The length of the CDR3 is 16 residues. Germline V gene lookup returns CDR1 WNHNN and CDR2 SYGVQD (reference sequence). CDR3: CASSDRLQGGNNEQFF.

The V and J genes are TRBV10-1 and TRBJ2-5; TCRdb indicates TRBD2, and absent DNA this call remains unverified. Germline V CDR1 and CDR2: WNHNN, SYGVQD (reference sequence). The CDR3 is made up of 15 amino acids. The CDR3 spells CASSEGSGRSETQYF.

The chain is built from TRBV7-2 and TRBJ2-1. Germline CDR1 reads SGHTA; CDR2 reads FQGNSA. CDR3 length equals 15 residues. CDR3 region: CASSLAGGPSHEQFF. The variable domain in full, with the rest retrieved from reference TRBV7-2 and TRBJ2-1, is GAGVSQSPSNKVTEKGKDVELRCDPISGHTALYWYRQSLGQGLEFLIYFQGNSAPDKSGLPSDRFSAERTGGSVSTLTIQRTQQEDSAVYLCASSLAGGPSHEQFFGPGTRLTVL.

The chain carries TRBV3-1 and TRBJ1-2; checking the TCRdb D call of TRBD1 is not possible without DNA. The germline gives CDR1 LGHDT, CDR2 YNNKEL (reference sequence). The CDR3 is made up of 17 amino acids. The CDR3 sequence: CASSQFIPLGEIYGYTF.

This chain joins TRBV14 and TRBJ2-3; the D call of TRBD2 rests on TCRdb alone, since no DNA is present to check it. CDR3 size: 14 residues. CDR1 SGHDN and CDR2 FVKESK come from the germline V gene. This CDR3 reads CASSDTSASDTQYF.

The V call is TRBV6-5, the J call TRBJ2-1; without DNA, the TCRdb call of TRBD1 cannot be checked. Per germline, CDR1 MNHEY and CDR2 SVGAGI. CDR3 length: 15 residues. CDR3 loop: CASNPLQGFYNEQFF.

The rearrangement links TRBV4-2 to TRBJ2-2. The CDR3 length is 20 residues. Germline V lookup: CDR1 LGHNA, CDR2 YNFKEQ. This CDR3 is CASSQVSTLGEPSNTGELFF.

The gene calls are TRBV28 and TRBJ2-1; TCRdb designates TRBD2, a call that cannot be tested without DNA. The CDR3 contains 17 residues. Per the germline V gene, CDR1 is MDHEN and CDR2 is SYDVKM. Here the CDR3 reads CASSPPLGLAGVGEQFF.

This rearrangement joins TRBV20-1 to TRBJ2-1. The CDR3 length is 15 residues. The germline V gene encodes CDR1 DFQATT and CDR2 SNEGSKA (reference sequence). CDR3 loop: CSARVAAKDYNEQFF.

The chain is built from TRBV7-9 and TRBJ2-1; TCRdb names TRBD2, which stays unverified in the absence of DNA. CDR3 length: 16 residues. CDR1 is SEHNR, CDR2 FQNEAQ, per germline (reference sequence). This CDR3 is CASSLGGTSGFSEQFF.

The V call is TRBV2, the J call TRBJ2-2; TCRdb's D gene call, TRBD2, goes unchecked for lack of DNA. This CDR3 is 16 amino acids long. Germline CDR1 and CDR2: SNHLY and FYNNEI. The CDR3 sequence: CASSGGQLSGTGELFF.

This CDR3 reads CASSLDFTSGTPGELFF. The V and J genes are TRBV5-1 and TRBJ2-2; the TCRdb call, TRBD2, lacks DNA for checking. In germline, CDR1 is SGHRS, CDR2 YFSETQ. The CDR3 spans 17 residues.

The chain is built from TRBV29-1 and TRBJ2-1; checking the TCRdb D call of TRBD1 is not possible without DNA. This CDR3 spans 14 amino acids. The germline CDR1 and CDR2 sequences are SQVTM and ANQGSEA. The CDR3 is CSVGYRDSYNEQFF.

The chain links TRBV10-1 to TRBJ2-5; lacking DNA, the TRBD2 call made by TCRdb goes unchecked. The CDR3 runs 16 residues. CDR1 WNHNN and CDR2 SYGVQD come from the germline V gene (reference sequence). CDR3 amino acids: CASSELGTSGRETQYF.

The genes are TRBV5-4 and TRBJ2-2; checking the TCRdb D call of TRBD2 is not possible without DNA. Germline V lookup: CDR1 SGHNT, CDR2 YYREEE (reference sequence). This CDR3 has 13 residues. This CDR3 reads CASSRWEDGELFF.

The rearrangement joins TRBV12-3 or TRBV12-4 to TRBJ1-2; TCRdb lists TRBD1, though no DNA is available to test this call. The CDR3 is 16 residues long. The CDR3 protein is CASSLAPGRTQDGYTF.

The CDR3 is CASSLLSGTGVNSPLHF. The chain recombines TRBV5-1 with TRBJ1-6; TCRdb gives TRBD1 as the D gene, but with no DNA this cannot be confirmed. The germline gives CDR1 SGHRS, CDR2 YFSETQ. This CDR3 comprises 17 residues. Full variable domain (rest looked up from reference TRBV5-1 and TRBJ1-6): KAGVTQTPRYLIKTRGQQVTLSCSPISGHRSVSWYQQTPGQGLQFLFEYFSETQRNKGNFPGRFSGRQFSNSRSEMNVSTLELGDSALYLCASSLLSGTGVNSPLHFGNGTRLTVT.

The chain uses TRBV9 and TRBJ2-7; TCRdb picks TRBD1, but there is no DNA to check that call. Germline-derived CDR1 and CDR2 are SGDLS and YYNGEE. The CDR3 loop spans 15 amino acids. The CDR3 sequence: CASSVGQDKSYEQYF.

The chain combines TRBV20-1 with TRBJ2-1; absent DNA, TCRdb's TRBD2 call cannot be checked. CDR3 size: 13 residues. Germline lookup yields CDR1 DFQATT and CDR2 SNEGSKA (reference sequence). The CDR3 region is CSAPLSGEYEQFF.

CDR3 residues: CASSTPTPDNGGIFNTGELFF. This sequence joins TRBV11-2 and TRBJ2-2; TCRdb indicates TRBD1, and absent DNA this call remains unverified. The CDR3 is made up of 21 amino acids. CDR1 is SGHAT and CDR2 is FQNNGV in the germline V gene.

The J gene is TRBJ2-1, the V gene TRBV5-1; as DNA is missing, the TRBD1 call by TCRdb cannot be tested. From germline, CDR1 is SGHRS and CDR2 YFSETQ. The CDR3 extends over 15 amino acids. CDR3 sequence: CASSLDRGSIGEQFF.

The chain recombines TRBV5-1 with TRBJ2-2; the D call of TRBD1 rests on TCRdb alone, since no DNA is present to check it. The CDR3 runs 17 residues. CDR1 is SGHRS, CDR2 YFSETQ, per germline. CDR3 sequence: CASSLLIGGANTGELFF.

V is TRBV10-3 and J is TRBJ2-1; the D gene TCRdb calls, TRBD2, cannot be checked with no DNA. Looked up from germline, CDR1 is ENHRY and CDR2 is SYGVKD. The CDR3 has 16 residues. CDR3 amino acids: CAISDLSSGSLNEQFF.

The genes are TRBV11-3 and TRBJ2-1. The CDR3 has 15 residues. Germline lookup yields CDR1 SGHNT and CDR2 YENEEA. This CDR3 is CASSPRLASYNEQFF.

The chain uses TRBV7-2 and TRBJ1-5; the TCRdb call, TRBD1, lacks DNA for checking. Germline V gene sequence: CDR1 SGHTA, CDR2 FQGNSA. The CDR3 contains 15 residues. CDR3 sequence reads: CASSLDETGIGTQHF.

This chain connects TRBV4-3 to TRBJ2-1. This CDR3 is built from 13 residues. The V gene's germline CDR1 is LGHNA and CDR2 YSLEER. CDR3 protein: CASSQDKRNEQFF.